The text below deals with one T cell receptor (beta chain). Germline V CDR1 and CDR2: LNHNV, YYDKDF (reference sequence). V was clipped by 8 bases and J by 3 bases; unmatched bases: 5. This CDR3 has 14 residues. The sample comes from a study of blood T cell repertoires in COVID-19. Study context: The samples span acute and convalescent COVID-19 from the United States, Italy and Spain. PBMCs, B-cell-depleted T cells, or T cells provided the cDNA or gDNA that made up the material.

In the authors' workflow: By means of reference gene primer amplification, nucleated cell counts were estimated. TCRdb keeps only in-frame clones here, not all; method: immunoSEQ multiplex PCR. The V and J calls and clone size come from that table; D and trimming were worked out from the DNA. The data contain about 370,000 clones, 89% of them singletons. Seattle participants joined during active infection and were tracked over time. This receptor was obtained from a woman aged 25-40 years with COVID-19, enrolled during active disease. The sample consisted of peripheral blood. V and J are TRBV15 and TRBJ2-3, with 10 bases aligning to TRBD2. The CDR3 loop reads CATAGTSETDTQYF. CDR3 in DNA: TGTGCCACCGCAGGGACTAGCGAAACAGATACGCAGTATTTT.